This TCR beta chain was sequenced in a study of T cells in localized non-small cell lung cancer. Whole-study findings and limits: Heterogeneity is still possible, as just one tumor region was sequenced. Exceeding tumor, uninvolved adjacent lung had the highest T cell clonality.

The germline V gene encodes CDR1 SGHRS and CDR2 YFSETQ. The V and J ends lost 4 bases and 4 bases, in that order; junction bases with no gene match: 5. The CDR3 is 16 residues long. Remarks on this clone: Its specificity is not known.

Clones were read by immunoSEQ multiplex PCR, and TCRdb kept only the in-frame ones, dropping some. The sample has tens of thousands of clones; roughly 80% are singletons. The receptor's source is a male donor aged 60 or over with stage III squamous cell lung carcinoma. This specimen consisted of peripheral blood, obtained before any cancer treatment. The rearrangement joins TRBV5-1 to TRBJ2-3, with 14 bases aligning to TRBD2. CDR3 in amino acids: CASSLGLAGGADTQYF. Here the CDR3 DNA reads TGCGCCAGCAGCCTCGGACTAGCGGGAGGAGCAGATACGCAGTATTTT.